Each of the 13 T cell receptor beta chains below was sequenced from the same sample in a study of a mutant IDH1 vaccine in newly diagnosed glioma. Documented time point: week 5, during vaccination. Vaccination comprised doses that each held 300 ug of mutant IDH1 20-mer peptide, plus topical imiquimod. This table comes from immunoSEQ multiplex PCR, and its TCRdb copy is limited to in-frame clones, with some not included. The table records around 35,000 clones, about 80% of them present only once. Their antigens remain unidentified. The material was PBMCs, obtained from a glioma patient whose treatment included an IDH1 peptide vaccine. These receptors were obtained from a man aged 30 to 45 with glioma.

The V and J genes are TRBV5-1 and TRBJ2-7, with TRBD1 matching over 9 bases. The V and J ends lost 4 bases and 3 bases, in that order; junction bases with no gene match: 17. Germline V gives CDR1 SGHRS, CDR2 YFSETQ. The CDR3 is 18 amino acids. CDR3 nucleotides: TGCGCCAGCAGCCCCAAACCAACGGGACAGGGCCTCATCTACGAGCAGTACTTC. Translation: CASSPKPTGQGLIYEQYF. Using reference TRBV5-1 and TRBJ2-7 for the parts outside the CDR3, the full variable domain is KAGVTQTPRYLIKTRGQQVTLSCSPISGHRSVSWYQQTPGQGLQFLFEYFSETQRNKGNFPGRFSGRQFSNSRSEMNVSTLELGDSALYLCASSPKPTGQGLIYEQYFGPGTRLTVT.

This chain joins TRBV6-5 and TRBJ2-2; either TRBD1 or TRBD2 may fit D (5 bases each). V lost 2 bases and J lost 3, with 13 bases in between. The CDR3 is made up of 16 amino acids. The germline gives CDR1 MNHEY, CDR2 SVGAGI. The CDR3 nucleotides are TGTGCCAGCAGTTACACCGACTTGGGGGACACCGGGGAGCTGTTTTTT. Protein sequence: CASSYTDLGDTGELFF.

This rearrangement joins TRBV6-1 to TRBJ2-6; D perhaps matches TRBD1 (6 bases). The CDR3 runs 15 residues. Per the germline V gene, CDR1 is MNHNS and CDR2 is SASEGT. V gave up 6 bases and J gave up 2 bases, with 11 bases separating them. CDR3 coding DNA: TGTGCCAGCAGGGGGTGGGGGCCTGGGGCCAACGTCCTGACTTTC. Translating gives CASRGWGPGANVLTF.

The chain is built from TRBV29-1 and TRBJ2-5, with D perhaps being TRBD1 or TRBD2 (6 bases each). This CDR3 is built from 13 residues. Germline CDR1 is SQVTM and CDR2 is ANQGSEA. Trimming stripped 3 bases from V and 1 base from J, with 9 bases between. CDR3 sequence reads: CSVEGGSQETQYF. As DNA, the CDR3 is TGCAGCGTTGAGGGGGGCAGCCAAGAGACCCAGTACTTC.

This clone was seen a handful of times. The rearrangement uses TRBV5-1 and TRBJ1-1; D is ambiguous. The CDR3 covers 14 residues. Per germline, CDR1 SGHRS and CDR2 YFSETQ. The V gene lost 4 bases and the J gene lost 1 base, with 11 bases spanning the gap. The CDR3 nucleotides read TGCGCCAGCAGCCCTACGACGGCGAACACTGAAGCTTTCTTT. This gives the protein CASSPTTANTEAFF.

CDR3 DNA sequence: TGTGCCAGCAGTTTTCGCTCCAATGAGCAGTTCTTC. It specifies CASSFRSNEQFF. The chain links TRBV27 to TRBJ2-1, with D unresolved. Between the trimmed V and J ends, which lost 3 bases and 6 bases, there was a span of 6 bases. Germline CDR1 is MNHEY and CDR2 is SMNVEV (reference sequence). The CDR3 sequence is 12 residues long.

V is TRBV4-1 and J is TRBJ2-5, with TRBD1 matching over 9 bases. CDR3 length: 16 residues. J gave up 3 bases and V 0 bases, and 5 bases lay outside the gene matches. From germline, CDR1 is MGHRA and CDR2 YSYEKL. CDR3 residues: CASSQDGTGSKETQYF. The CDR3 DNA reads as TGCGCCAGCAGCCAAGATGGGACAGGGTCTAAAGAGACCCAGTACTTC.

This clone was picked up a small number of times. The V and J genes are TRBV5-1 and TRBJ1-1; D not resolved. The CDR3 runs to 14 residues. Germline V gene sequence: CDR1 SGHRS, CDR2 YFSETQ. V lost 0 bases to trimming and J lost 3 bases, with 9 bases between them. CDR3 protein: CASSLGATDTEAFF. CDR3 coding DNA: TGCGCCAGCAGCTTGGGAGCAACGGACACTGAAGCTTTCTTT. Complete variable domain (other parts from reference TRBV5-1 and TRBJ1-1): KAGVTQTPRYLIKTRGQQVTLSCSPISGHRSVSWYQQTPGQGLQFLFEYFSETQRNKGNFPGRFSGRQFSNSRSEMNVSTLELGDSALYLCASSLGATDTEAFFGQGTRLTVV.

V usage is TRBV6-1 and J usage is TRBJ1-5; the D gene is possibly TRBD1 (6 bases). The CDR3 is 13 residues long. Trimming took off 1 base at V and 7 bases at J, with 8 bases between the two ends. Looked up from germline, CDR1 is MNHNS and CDR2 is SASEGT. The CDR3 region is CASSEDRVQPQHF. The CDR3 nucleotides read TGTGCCAGCAGTGAAGACAGGGTACAGCCCCAGCATTTT.

The table lists this clone with a count of one. The gene calls are TRBV5-4 and TRBJ2-2; D unclear. Germline V CDR1 and CDR2: SGHNT, YYREEE (reference sequence). The CDR3 is 12 residues long. The V and J ends lost 2 bases and 8 bases respectively, with 7 bases between them. For the CDR3, the DNA is TGTGCCAGCAGCTTTAGGCTGGGGGAGCTGTTTTTT. Amino acid sequence: CASSFRLGELFF.

This chain joins TRBV2 and TRBJ2-7; TRBD2 agrees at 8 bases. V was pared by 8 bases and J by 2 bases, with 2 bases of the junction left unmatched. CDR3 size: 12 residues. The germline gives CDR1 SNHLY, CDR2 FYNNEI. CDR3 bases: TGTGCCAGCCAGCGGGGGCCCTACGAGCAGTACTTC. It encodes CASQRGPYEQYF. Complete variable domain (other parts from reference TRBV2 and TRBJ2-7): EPEVTQTPSHQVTQMGQEVILRCVPISNHLYFYWYRQILGQKVEFLVSFYNNEISEKSEIFDDQFSVERPDGSNFTLKIRSTKLEDSAMYFCASQRGPYEQYFGPGTRLTVT.

The V call is TRBV7-9, the J call TRBJ1-2, with D hard to call. Germline V CDR1 and CDR2: SEHNR, FQNEAQ (reference sequence). This CDR3 contains 14 residues. V was cut by 5 bases and J by 8 bases, with 18 bases left in between. The CDR3 nucleotides read TGTGCCAGCAGCCCCCAAGGGAGGACCCGAGGCTACACCTTC. Its translation: CASSPQGRTRGYTF.

This clone was counted between two and nine times. The chain recombines TRBV25-1 with TRBJ1-1; unclear D gene. V was clipped by 1 base and J by 0 bases, with 3 bases between them. The CDR3 runs to 13 residues. Germline V gene sequence: CDR1 MGHDK, CDR2 SYGVNS. The DNA for the CDR3 is TGTGCCAGCAGTGAATTTCTGAACACTGAAGCTTTCTTT. Protein sequence: CASSEFLNTEAFF.